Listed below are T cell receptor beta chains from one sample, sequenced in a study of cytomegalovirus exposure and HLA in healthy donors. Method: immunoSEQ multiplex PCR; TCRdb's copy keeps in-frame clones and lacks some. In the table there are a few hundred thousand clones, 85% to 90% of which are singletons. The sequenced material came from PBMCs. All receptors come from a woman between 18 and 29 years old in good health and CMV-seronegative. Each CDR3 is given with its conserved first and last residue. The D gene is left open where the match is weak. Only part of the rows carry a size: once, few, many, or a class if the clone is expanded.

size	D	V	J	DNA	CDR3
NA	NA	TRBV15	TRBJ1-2	TGTGCCACCAGCAGAGATACGCGGTCTTTAGGCTACACCTTC	CATSRDTRSLGYTF
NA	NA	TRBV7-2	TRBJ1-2	TGTGCCAGCAGCTCCCGGGGAGGGAACTATGGCTACACCTTC	CASSSRGGNYGYTF
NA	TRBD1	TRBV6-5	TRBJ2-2	TGTGCCAGCAGTCCCTTCAGGGGGCACACCGGGGAGCTGTTTTTT	CASSPFRGHTGELFF
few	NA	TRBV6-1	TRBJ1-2	TGTGCCAGCAGTGACTGGGCACTGGGTGGCTACACCTTC	CASSDWALGGYTF
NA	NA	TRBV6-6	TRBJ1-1	TGTGCCAGCAGCCACCCAGGGGAAGGGCTCAACACTGAAGCTTTCTTT	CASSHPGEGLNTEAFF
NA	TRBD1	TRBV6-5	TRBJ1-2	TGTGCCAGCAGTTACCACCCGGACAGGAAATATGGCTACACCTTC	CASSYHPDRKYGYTF
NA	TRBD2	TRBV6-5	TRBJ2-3	TGTGCCAGCAGGGAGACTAGCGGAAACACAGATACGCAGTATTTT	CASRETSGNTDTQYF
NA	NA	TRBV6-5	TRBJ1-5	TGTGCCAGCAGCTCCAGTTGGTATCAGCCCCAGCATTTT	CASSSSWYQPQHF
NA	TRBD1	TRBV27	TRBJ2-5	TGTGCCAGCAGTTATCGAGGACAGGGGTCCGAGACCCAGTACTTC	CASSYRGQGSETQYF
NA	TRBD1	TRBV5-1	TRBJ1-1	TGCGCCAGCAGCCTAGCCTTAACAGGGGCGCACACTGAAGCTTTCTTT	CASSLALTGAHTEAFF
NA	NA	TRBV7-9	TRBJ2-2	TGTGCCAGCAGCTTATTAACGGTGAACACCGGGGAGCTGTTTTTT	CASSLLTVNTGELFF
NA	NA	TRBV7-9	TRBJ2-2	TGTGCCAGCAGCTCGGCGGGCCCGGCGAACACCGGGGAGCTGTTTTTT	CASSSAGPANTGELFF
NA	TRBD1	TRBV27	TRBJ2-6	TGTGCCAGCAGTGCCTCCGGGACAGGGGGCGATGGGGCCAACGTCCTGACTTTC	CASSASGTGGDGANVLTF
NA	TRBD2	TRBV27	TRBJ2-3	TGTGCCAGCAGCGAAACTAGCGGGGGGGGCACAGATACGCAGTATTTT	CASSETSGGGTDTQYF
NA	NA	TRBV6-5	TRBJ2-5	TGTGCCAGCAGTCCCGGTGTTGCGCAAGAGACCCAGTACTTC	CASSPGVAQETQYF
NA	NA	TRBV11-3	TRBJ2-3	TGTGCCAGCAGCTTAGACGTAGTAGATACGCAGTATTTT	CASSLDVVDTQYF
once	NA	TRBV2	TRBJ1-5	TGTGCCAGCAGCGCCGTTAGTCTTTATCAGCCCCAGCATTTT	CASSAVSLYQPQHF
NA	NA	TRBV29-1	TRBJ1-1	TGCAGCGCCTTCTTGGGACTTCTAAACACTGAAGCTTTCTTT	CSAFLGLLNTEAFF
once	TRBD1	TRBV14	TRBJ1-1	TGTGCCAGCAGCCAAGCCGACAGGGGCAAGAACACTGAAGCTTTCTTT	CASSQADRGKNTEAFF
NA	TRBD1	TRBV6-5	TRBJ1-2	TGTGCCAGCAGGCCGACAGGGGATGGTGGCTACACCTTC	CASRPTGDGGYTF
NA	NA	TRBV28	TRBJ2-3	TGTGCCAGCAGTTTTGGTACCCGGGGGTTAACAGATACGCAGTATTTT	CASSFGTRGLTDTQYF
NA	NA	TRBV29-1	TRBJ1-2	TGCAGCGTTGATCTGTCTAACTATGGCTACACCTTC	CSVDLSNYGYTF
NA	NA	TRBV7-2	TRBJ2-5	TGTGCCAGCAGCTCAACTCTGTACCAAGAGACCCAGTACTTC	CASSSTLYQETQYF
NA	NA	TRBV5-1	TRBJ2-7	TGCGCCAGCAGCTTTGACCCCACAGGGGAGCAGTACTTC	CASSFDPTGEQYF
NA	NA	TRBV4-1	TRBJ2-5	TGCGCCAGCAGCCAACTACAGGGATGGGGAGAGACCCAGTACTTC	CASSQLQGWGETQYF
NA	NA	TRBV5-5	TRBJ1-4	TGTGCCAGCAGTATTACCGGAGGGTTAGGGGAAAAACTGTTTTTT	CASSITGGLGEKLFF
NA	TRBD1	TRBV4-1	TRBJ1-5	TGCGCCAGCAGCCCCACGGACAGGCCGAATCAGCCCCAGCATTTT	CASSPTDRPNQPQHF
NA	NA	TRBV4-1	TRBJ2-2	TGCGCCAGCACCTTCGGAGGGAACACCGGGGAGCTGTTTTTT	CASTFGGNTGELFF
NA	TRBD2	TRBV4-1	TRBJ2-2	TGCGCCAGCAGCCAAGTTTCCGGACTAGAGGTCGGGGAGCTGTTTTTT	CASSQVSGLEVGELFF
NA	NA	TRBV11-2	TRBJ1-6	TGTGCCAGCAGCTTAGGTCGGGGGTGGAATTCACCCCTCCACTTT	CASSLGRGWNSPLHF
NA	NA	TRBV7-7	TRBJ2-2	TGTGCTTATATAGAGGACACCGGGGAGCTGTTTTTT	CAYIEDTGELFF
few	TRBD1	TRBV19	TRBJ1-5	TGTGCCAGTAGTATTAAAGGACAGGGGGCTCGCAATCAGCCCCAGCATTTT	CASSIKGQGARNQPQHF
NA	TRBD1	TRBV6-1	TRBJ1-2	TGTGCCAGCAGTGAATTGTACAGGGGGGATGGCTACACCTTC	CASSELYRGDGYTF
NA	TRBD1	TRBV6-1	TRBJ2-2	TGTGCCAGCAGTGAATGGACAGGGGGCACCGGGGAGCTGTTTTTT	CASSEWTGGTGELFF
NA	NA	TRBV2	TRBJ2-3	TGTGCCAGGGGGGCTGGGGCCCACGAGACGCAGTATTTT	CARGAGAHETQYF
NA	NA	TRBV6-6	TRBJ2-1	TGTGCCAGCAGTTACTCAGACAGTACCTACAATGAGCAGTTCTTC	CASSYSDSTYNEQFF
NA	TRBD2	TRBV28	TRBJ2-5	TGTGCCAGCAGTTTAGTTTTAGCGGGGGCCCAAGAGACCCAGTACTTC	CASSLVLAGAQETQYF
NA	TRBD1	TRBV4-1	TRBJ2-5	TGCGCCAGCAGCCATAGACAGGGGCGAGGGGAGACCCAGTACTTC	CASSHRQGRGETQYF
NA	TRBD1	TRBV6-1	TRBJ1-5	TGTGCCAGCAACAGGGACAGGGCAGAGGGCTCGCCCCAGCATTTT	CASNRDRAEGSPQHF
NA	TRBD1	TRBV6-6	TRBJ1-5	TGTGCCAGCAGCAACGGACAGGGGGTCGATCAGCCCCAGCATTTT	CASSNGQGVDQPQHF
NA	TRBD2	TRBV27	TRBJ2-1	TGTGCCAGCAGTTCGAGCGGGGGGCAGTTCTTC	CASSSSGGQFF
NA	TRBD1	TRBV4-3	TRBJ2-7	TGCGCCAGCAGCCAAGATTCAGGGGGCTACGAGCAGTACTTC	CASSQDSGGYEQYF
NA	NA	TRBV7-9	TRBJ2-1	TGTGCCAGCACCTCAGAGAGGCATAGCGGGCAGTTCTTC	CASTSERHSGQFF
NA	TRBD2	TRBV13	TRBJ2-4	TGTGCCAGCAGCACCGGGGGGGCAGACATTCAGTACTTC	CASSTGGADIQYF
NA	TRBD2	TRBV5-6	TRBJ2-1	TGTGCCAGCAGCTCGCCTCCGATAGCGGGTTGGTACAATGAGCAGTTCTTC	CASSSPPIAGWYNEQFF